The 28 T cell receptor beta chains presented below share a single source sample, sequenced in a study of cytomegalovirus exposure and HLA in healthy donors. Both 60 Vbeta primers and 13 Jbeta primers went into the PCR. Clones were sequenced by immunoSEQ multiplex PCR, and TCRdb holds only the in-frame ones, with some missing. The repertoire consists of approximately 160,000 clones, with around 74% occurring once and the leading ten covering over 1.1%. Sample: PBMCs. The receptors shown here come from a man between 18 and 35 years old in good health and CMV-seronegative.

The rearrangement joins TRBV5-5 to TRBJ1-1, with no clear D. The germline V gene encodes CDR1 SGHKS and CDR2 YYEKEE (reference sequence). With 4 bases removed from V and 2 bases from J, the gap between germline ends came to 15 bases. The CDR3 length is 15 residues. As DNA, the CDR3 is TGTGCCAGCAGCCTTTCGACCGGGGAAAACACTGAAGCTTTCTTT. Translated: CASSLSTGENTEAFF.

Comment on this clone: A read error may produce the germline difference seen at one junction end. V usage is TRBV7-9 and J usage is TRBJ2-2; tentative D call: TRBD1 (6 bases). CDR1 is SEHNR and CDR2 is FQNEAQ in the germline V gene (reference sequence). The CDR3 runs to 17 residues. For the CDR3, the DNA is TGTTCCAGCACCACGGACAGCGATGGACTGAACACCGGGGAGCTGTTTTTT. Protein: CSSTTDSDGLNTGELFF.

The chain is built from TRBV18 and TRBJ1-1, with a weak D call TRBD1 (6 bases). CDR3 length: 13 residues. Germline V gene lookup returns CDR1 KGHSH and CDR2 LQKENI. V lost 6 bases to trimming and J lost 0 bases, with 8 bases between them. DNA of the CDR3: TGTGCCAGCTCGGACAGTGTGAACACTGAAGCTTTCTTT. This translates into CASSDSVNTEAFF.

V gene TRBV11-3 combines with J gene TRBJ2-5; the D is unclear. Trimming cost V 5 bases and J 5 bases, with 6 bases left between them. Germline V lookup: CDR1 SGHNT, CDR2 YENEEA. This CDR3 spans 11 amino acids. The CDR3 protein is CASSTRETQYF. As DNA, the CDR3 is TGTGCCAGCAGCACGAGGGAGACCCAGTACTTC.

The V call is TRBV7-9, the J call TRBJ2-5; 7 positions agree with TRBD2. Germline values: CDR1 SEHNR, CDR2 FQNEAQ (reference sequence). The CDR3 is 14 amino acids. The J segment lost 3 bases and the V segment lost 2 bases, leaving 3 bases of the junction unmatched. The chain's CDR3 is CASSLRGREETQYF. CDR3 in DNA: TGTGCCAGCAGCTTAAGAGGGAGGGAAGAGACCCAGTACTTC.

The rearrangement joins TRBV11-2 to TRBJ2-5; TRBD2 matches at 8 bases. Germline V gives CDR1 SGHAT, CDR2 FQNNGV. V gave up 2 bases and J gave up 5 bases; unmatched junction bases: 4. The CDR3 is 14 residues long. The CDR3 here is CASSLFRLAETQYF. In nucleotides, the CDR3 is TGTGCCAGCAGCTTATTTCGACTAGCGGAGACCCAGTACTTC.

This clone turned up a few times. The chain employs TRBV18 and TRBJ2-5; 12 bases are a match to TRBD2. V was clipped by 6 bases and J by 4 bases; unmatched bases: 9. This CDR3 region has 16 residues. Germline values: CDR1 KGHSH, CDR2 LQKENI. CDR3 protein: CASSPQSLAGGETQYF. CDR3 sequence (DNA): TGTGCCAGCTCCCCCCAGTCACTAGCGGGAGGAGAGACCCAGTACTTC. Based on the CDR3 plus reference TRBV18 and TRBJ2-5, the full variable domain is NAGVMQNPRHLVRRRGQEARLRCSPMKGHSHVYWYRQLPEEGLKFMVYLQKENIIDESGMPKERFSAEFPKEGPSILRIQQVVRGDSAAYFCASSPQSLAGGETQYFGPGTRLLVL.

The chain uses TRBV27 and TRBJ2-2; a possible D gene is TRBD1 (6 bases). CDR1 MNHEY and CDR2 SMNVEV come from the germline V gene (reference sequence). Trimming pared 2 bases from V and 6 bases from J, leaving 16 bases between. This CDR3 contains 16 residues. The CDR3 reads CASSLRQGPLAGELFF. The CDR3 nucleotides are TGTGCCAGCAGTTTAAGGCAGGGGCCCTTAGCCGGGGAGCTGTTTTTT.

The chain joins TRBV5-1 to TRBJ2-7; 14 positions agree with TRBD2. The CDR3 covers 17 residues. With V trimmed by 6 bases and J by 5 bases, 13 bases remained unmatched. CDR1 and CDR2 from the germline V gene are SGHRS and YFSETQ. The CDR3, as DNA: TGCGCCAGCACTTCCGGGACTAGCGGGGGCCACTTGGACGAGCAGTACTTC. Protein sequence: CASTSGTSGGHLDEQYF.

This clone was counted between two and nine times. This chain links TRBV7-9 with TRBJ2-1; D call uncertain. There are 9 residues in the CDR3. Germline V CDR1 and CDR2: SEHNR, FQNEAQ (reference sequence). V was shortened by 4 bases and J by 11 bases, with 3 bases between the two germline ends. CDR3 nucleotides: TGTGCCAGCAGCTACAAGCAGTTCTTC. This translates into CASSYKQFF.

This clone was detected once. CDR3 loop: CASSEGAKNYGYTF. CDR3 nucleotides: TGTGCCAGCAGTGAAGGGGCCAAAAACTATGGCTACACCTTC. V gene TRBV2 combines with J gene TRBJ1-2; D is unresolved. V lost 1 base and J lost 2, with 8 bases in between. The germline V gene has CDR1 SNHLY and CDR2 FYNNEI. There are 14 residues in the CDR3.

The rearrangement links TRBV5-4 to TRBJ2-6, with D perhaps TRBD2 (5 bases). The CDR3 is made up of 15 amino acids. V shed 5 bases and J shed 2 bases, with 11 bases lying between them. Germline CDR1 SGHNT, CDR2 YYREEE (reference sequence). CDR3 nucleotide sequence: TGTGCCAGCAGTCCCCGGGGAGCTGGGGCCAACGTCCTGACTTTC. Residues: CASSPRGAGANVLTF.

This clone appeared a few times. This sequence joins TRBV29-1 and TRBJ2-7; the match to TRBD1 covers 9 bases. Germline V gene data show CDR1 as SQVTM and CDR2 as ANQGSEA. The CDR3 contains 13 residues. The J segment lost 3 bases and the V segment lost 7 bases, leaving 7 bases of the junction unmatched. CDR3 sequence (DNA): TGCAGCGATCCGGGACAGGGCCTCTACGAGCAGTACTTC. Protein: CSDPGQGLYEQYF.

The sample holds one count of this clone. The chain links TRBV9 to TRBJ2-2; TRBD2 matches at 7 bases. V lost 0 bases, J lost 4 bases, and 9 bases stayed unmatched. The CDR3 sequence is 17 residues long. Germline V gene lookup returns CDR1 SGDLS and CDR2 YYNGEE. The CDR3 region is CASSVGLGGSSTGELFF. In nucleotides, the CDR3 is TGTGCCAGCAGCGTAGGACTGGGCGGGAGTAGCACCGGGGAGCTGTTTTTT.

This clone came up a few times. V usage is TRBV15 and J usage is TRBJ2-3, with 8 bases identical to TRBD2. CDR1 and CDR2 from the germline V gene are LNHNV and YYDKDF (reference sequence). CDR3 size: 15 residues. V shed 1 base, J shed 1 base, and the junction held 1 base outside the gene matches. CDR3 amino acids: CATSRARGGTDTQYF. The CDR3 DNA follows: TGTGCCACCAGCAGAGCGCGGGGGGGCACAGATACGCAGTATTTT. The full variable domain, completed using reference TRBV15 and TRBJ2-3, is DAMVIQNPRYQVTQFGKPVTLSCSQTLNHNVMYWYQQKSSQAPKLLFHYYDKDFNNEADTPDNFQSRRPNTSFCFLDIRSPGLGDTAMYLCATSRARGGTDTQYFGPGTRLTVL.

This clone was counted once. This chain uses TRBV2 with TRBJ2-3, with 7 bases lining up with TRBD2. CDR3 length: 16 residues. V dropped 3 bases and J dropped 0; count of bases not matched to a gene: 6. The germline gives CDR1 SNHLY, CDR2 FYNNEI. Written as DNA, the CDR3 is TGTGCCAGCAGTGAGGGACTAAGCGGGAGCACAGATACGCAGTATTTT. Its protein is CASSEGLSGSTDTQYF.

J is TRBJ2-1 and V is TRBV9, with 7 bases matching TRBD2. Per germline, CDR1 SGDLS and CDR2 YYNGEE. CDR3 length equals 17 residues. V lost 4 bases to trimming and J lost 2 bases; unmatched junction nucleotides: 12. DNA for the CDR3: TGTGCCAGCAGCCCCTCACAAGGGCTAGCGGCCTACAATGAGCAGTTCTTC. Its protein is CASSPSQGLAAYNEQFF.

A few counts support this clone. V usage is TRBV19 and J usage is TRBJ2-1, with a tentative D call TRBD1 (7 bases). The germline V and J ends were trimmed by 5 bases and 6 bases, with 11 bases remaining between them. The CDR3 contains 13 residues. Germline CDR1 and CDR2: LNHDA and SQIVND (reference sequence). The CDR3 DNA reads as TGTGCCAGTAGTTACAGGGGAGGCAATGAGCAGTTCTTC. This sequence encodes CASSYRGGNEQFF.

A note on this clone: The junction departs from germline at one end; a sequencing error may be responsible. The rearrangement links TRBV7-9 to TRBJ1-2; 7 bases are a match to TRBD1. Germline assignment: CDR1 SEHNR and CDR2 FQNEAQ (reference sequence). CDR3 size: 16 residues. The CDR3 nucleotides read TGTTCCAGCAGCACCCGGACAGGAACAGTCTCGTATGGCTACACCTTC. It codes for CSSSTRTGTVSYGYTF.

CDR3 sequence reads: CASSTFPPMGGGPSYEQYF. The DNA for the CDR3 is TGTGCCAGTAGTACCTTCCCACCAATGGGGGGAGGGCCCTCCTACGAGCAGTACTTC. The J gene is TRBJ2-5, the V gene TRBV19, with 7 nucleotides matching TRBD2. TRBJ2-7 explains the end of the DNA better; the J call may be wrong. CDR1 and CDR2 (germline): LNHDA, SQIVND (reference sequence). CDR3 length: 19 amino acids.

V and J are TRBV5-4 and TRBJ2-5; D ambiguous. This CDR3 has 14 amino acids. Trimming left V 0 bases short and J 1 base short, with 7 bases between. Germline values: CDR1 SGHNT, CDR2 YYREEE (reference sequence). The CDR3 spells CASSLAQTQETQYF. In DNA form, the CDR3 reads TGTGCCAGCAGCTTGGCACAGACCCAAGAGACCCAGTACTTC.

The chain has TRBV6-6 and TRBJ2-7; TRBD1 is a possible D gene (6 bases). Trimming stripped 6 bases from V and 5 bases from J, with 14 bases between. The CDR3 contains 13 residues. The germline gives CDR1 MNHNY, CDR2 SVGAGI (reference sequence). CDR3 in DNA: TGTGCCAGCAGGTCAGGGGACGAGAACGAGCAGTACTTC. Protein: CASRSGDENEQYF.

This chain links TRBV12-5 with TRBJ2-2; tentative D call: TRBD1 (5 bases). The length of the CDR3 is 17 residues. The V gene lost 4 bases and the J gene lost 2 bases, with 17 bases spanning the gap. In germline, CDR1 is LGHNT, CDR2 FRNRAP. CDR3 region: CASGWAPGAPNTGELFF. As DNA, the CDR3 is TGTGCTAGTGGTTGGGCCCCTGGGGCTCCCAACACCGGGGAGCTGTTTTTT.

This clone was recorded once. V usage is TRBV6-5 and J usage is TRBJ2-1; the D is unclear. Germline values: CDR1 MNHEY, CDR2 SVGAGI. With 2 bases removed from V and 7 bases from J, the gap between germline ends came to 6 bases. The CDR3 length is 12 residues. For the CDR3, the DNA is TGTGCCAGCAGTTACCCTAATAATGAGCAGTTCTTC. Translation: CASSYPNNEQFF.

This clone has a handful of counts. The gene calls are TRBV7-8 and TRBJ1-3; D remains unclear. The germline V and J ends were trimmed by 4 bases and 4 bases, with 14 bases remaining between them. CDR1 and CDR2 (germline): SGHVS, FQNEAQ. The CDR3 consists of 15 residues. The CDR3 sequence: CASSSREDPGNTIYF. The CDR3 DNA reads as TGTGCCAGCAGCTCGAGGGAGGATCCCGGAAACACCATATATTTT.

The chain links TRBV5-6 to TRBJ2-7, with D perhaps matching TRBD2 (6 bases). Germline CDR1 and CDR2: SGHDT and YYEEEE. Trimming stripped 1 base from V and 5 bases from J, with 19 bases between. The CDR3 is made up of 16 amino acids. This CDR3 is CASSLKRDSVSDEQYF. The CDR3 nucleotides read TGTGCCAGCAGCTTGAAGAGGGACTCCGTCTCGGACGAGCAGTACTTC.

This chain links TRBV7-9 with TRBJ2-5, with TRBD2 matching over 10 bases. V lost 2 bases, J lost 3 bases, and 3 bases stayed unmatched. This CDR3 comprises 15 residues. Germline-derived CDR1 and CDR2 are SEHNR and FQNEAQ (reference sequence). The CDR3 loop reads CASSLNGLAEETQYF. CDR3 sequence (DNA): TGTGCCAGCAGCTTAAATGGACTAGCGGAAGAGACCCAGTACTTC.

This clone was recorded once. The chain employs TRBV27 and TRBJ2-2, with 9 bases matching TRBD2. J gave up 4 bases and V 3 bases, and 9 bases lay outside the gene matches. CDR1 MNHEY and CDR2 SMNVEV come from the germline V gene (reference sequence). CDR3 length: 17 residues. DNA of the CDR3: TGTGCCAGCAGTTTTGCTAGCGGGGCCCGAGGCACCGGGGAGCTGTTTTTT. Encoded protein: CASSFASGARGTGELFF.